The 20 T cell receptor beta chains listed next were all sequenced from one sample in a study of regulatory T cells in long-lasting Graves disease. To make TCR beta libraries, researchers used iRepertoire HTBI primers and Arm-PCR of CDR3 regions. One entry per CDR3 protein results from TCRdb running MiXCR on the multiplex PCR reads. Here the sample spans about 460,000 distinct CDR3 sequences, approximately 23% being singletons. Stated time point: persistent/refractory GD, antithyroid drugs over 5 years with positive TRAb. Extracted RNA from PBMCs served as the source of the TCR library. Specimen: peripheral blood mononuclear cells (PBMCs), collected when the disease was refractory, from a patient treated with antithyroid drugs. Receptor source: a female donor with Graves disease.

This clonotype was found a few times. This rearrangement joins TRBV5-1 to TRBJ1-1; tentative D call: TRBD1 (6 bases). The germline V gene encodes CDR1 SGHRS and CDR2 YFSETQ. The CDR3 totals 15 residues. V lost 5 bases, J lost 2 bases, and 16 bases lay in between. The DNA for the CDR3 is TGCGCCAGCAGAAAGGGGGGGACACCCAACACTGAAGCTTTCTTT. Translation: CASRKGGTPNTEAFF. Using reference TRBV5-1 and TRBJ1-1 for the parts outside the CDR3, the full variable domain is KAGVTQTPRYLIKTRGQQVTLSCSPISGHRSVSWYQQTPGQGLQFLFEYFSETQRNKGNFPGRFSGRQFSNSRSEMNVSTLELGDSALYLCASRKGGTPNTEAFFGQGTRLTVV.

This clonotype occurred many times. This rearrangement joins TRBV2 to TRBJ2-2; tentative D call: TRBD2 (6 bases). This CDR3 spans 17 amino acids. Germline V gene data show CDR1 as SNHLY and CDR2 as FYNNEI. V dropped 7 bases and J dropped 2 bases, with 20 bases sitting between them. As DNA, the CDR3 is TGTGCCAGCAAAGGCGGAGGGGCTAGCGACAACACCGGGGAGCTGTTTTTT. It encodes CASKGGGASDNTGELFF.

The V gene is TRBV5-5, the J gene TRBJ2-7; tentatively, D is TRBD2 (6 bases). Per germline, CDR1 SGHKS and CDR2 YYEKEE (reference sequence). Trimming stripped 4 bases from V and 8 bases from J, with 19 bases between. The CDR3 covers 14 residues. In DNA, the CDR3 is TGTGCCAGCAGCCGCCCGGGGCAGGCGGGGCAGCAGTACTTC. This gives the protein CASSRPGQAGQQYF. Together with reference TRBV5-5 and TRBJ2-7, the CDR3 gives the full variable domain: DAGVTQSPTHLIKTRGQQVTLRCSPISGHKSVSWYQQVLGQGPQFIFQYYEKEERGRGNFPDRFSARQFPNYSSELNVNALLLGDSALYLCASSRPGQAGQQYFGPGTRLTVT.

Comment on this clonotype: This could be a read error, since a much larger clone is one nucleotide away. This rearrangement joins TRBV20-1 to TRBJ2-5; no clear D gene. The CDR3 sequence is 14 residues long. The germline V gene encodes CDR1 DFQATT and CDR2 SNEGSKA (reference sequence). The CDR3 coding sequence is TGCAGTGCTGGAGATCCGGTGGGACAAGAGACCCAGTACTTC. It encodes CSAGDPVGQETQYF.

There are many counts of this clonotype. J is TRBJ2-2 and V is TRBV5-1; D could derive from TRBD1 or TRBD2 (5 bases each). Trimming took 4 bases from V and 1 from J, leaving 11 bases between them. This CDR3 has 15 residues. Germline-derived CDR1 and CDR2 are SGHRS and YFSETQ. The DNA for the CDR3 is TGCGCCAGCAGCCACGGGACGCAGAACACCGGGGAGCTGTTTTTT. Amino acids: CASSHGTQNTGELFF.

This clonotype was seen ten or more times. The chain employs TRBV12-3 or TRBV12-4 and TRBJ1-5, with D possibly matching TRBD1 (5 bases). Trimming removed 3 bases from V and 3 bases from J, with 9 bases in between. The CDR3 contains 14 residues. The CDR3 spells CASSLAQDNQPQHF. CDR3 sequence (DNA): TGTGCCAGCAGTTTGGCACAGGACAATCAGCCCCAGCATTTT.

This clonotype was counted a few times. The rearrangement links TRBV20-1 to TRBJ2-5; 9 nucleotides agree with TRBD2. Trimming at V came to 1 base and at J to 5 bases, leaving 8 bases not matched to a gene. The CDR3 covers 15 residues. Germline V gene data show CDR1 as DFQATT and CDR2 as SNEGSKA (reference sequence). This chain's CDR3 is CSARGGGAVDETQYF. DNA of the CDR3: TGCAGTGCTAGAGGCGGGGGGGCCGTCGACGAGACCCAGTACTTC.

Details on this clonotype: A much bigger clone sits one base away, suggesting this may be a read error. The rearrangement joins TRBV29-1 to TRBJ1-2; D not resolved. From germline, CDR1 is SQVTM and CDR2 ANQGSEA. Trimming took 2 bases from V and 7 from J, leaving 14 bases between them. This CDR3 is 13 amino acids long. The CDR3 sequence is CSVEFVGIRGYTF. The CDR3 DNA reads as TGCAGCGTTGAATTCGTGGGGATCCGTGGCTACACCTTC.

This clonotype was observed a few times. A much larger clone sits a single nucleotide away, making a read error possible. V and J are TRBV27 and TRBJ2-2; D possibly corresponds to TRBD1 (6 bases). The CDR3 contains 14 residues. Trimming took off 6 bases at V and 1 base at J, with 9 bases between the two ends. Germline V gene data show CDR1 as MNHEY and CDR2 as SMNVEV (reference sequence). The CDR3 loop is CASRPGQNTGELFF. As DNA, the CDR3 is TGTGCCAGCAGACCGGGACAGAACACCGGGGAGCTGTTTTTT.

The chain employs TRBV7-2 and TRBJ2-3; 16 bases agree with TRBD2. This CDR3 is 16 amino acids long. With V trimmed by 3 bases and J by 5 bases, 2 bases remained unmatched. Germline V gene sequence: CDR1 SGHTA, CDR2 FQGNSA. CDR3 sequence: CASSLGLAGGGDTQYF. The CDR3 DNA follows: TGTGCCAGCAGCTTGGGACTAGCGGGGGGGGGAGATACGCAGTATTTT.

This clonotype was counted once. This rearrangement joins TRBV19 to TRBJ1-5; 8 bases align to TRBD1. This CDR3 spans 13 amino acids. Germline trimming cut 7 bases from V and 7 bases from J; bases unmatched to any gene: 6. Germline CDR1 reads LNHDA; CDR2 reads SQIVND (reference sequence). CDR3 sequence: CASMDRVWQPQHF. Here the CDR3 DNA reads TGTGCCAGTATGGACAGGGTTTGGCAGCCCCAGCATTTT. Using reference TRBV19 and TRBJ1-5 for the parts outside the CDR3, the full variable domain is DGGITQSPKYLFRKEGQNVTLSCEQNLNHDAMYWYRQDPGQGLRLIYYSQIVNDFQKGDIAEGYSVSREKKESFPLTVTSAQKNPTAFYLCASMDRVWQPQHFGDGTRLSIL.

This clonotype has a count of ten or more. The gene calls are TRBV28 and TRBJ1-1, with TRBD1 identical over 7 bases. CDR3 length: 14 residues. Germline V CDR1 and CDR2: MDHEN, SYDVKM. With 2 bases clipped from V and 4 bases from J, the junction kept 4 bases outside the gene matches. In DNA form, the CDR3 reads TGTGCCAGCAGTTTAGAACAGGGGCTCACTGAAGCTTTCTTT. Its protein is CASSLEQGLTEAFF. Variable domain in full (rest from reference TRBV28 and TRBJ1-1): DVKVTQSSRYLVKRTGEKVFLECVQDMDHENMFWYRQDPGLGLRLIYFSYDVKMKEKGDIPEGYSVSREKKERFSLILESASTNQTSMYLCASSLEQGLTEAFFGQGTRLTVV.

This clonotype has more than one count but fewer than ten. This sequence joins TRBV25-1 and TRBJ2-3; TRBD2 agrees at 9 bases. The V gene end was trimmed by 1 base and the J gene end by 0 bases; junction bases not matched to a gene: 5. Germline V gives CDR1 MGHDK, CDR2 SYGVNS. This CDR3 spans 17 amino acids. The CDR3 reads CASSESGTSHSTDTQYF. For the CDR3, the DNA is TGTGCCAGCAGTGAATCCGGGACTAGCCATAGCACAGATACGCAGTATTTT.

This clonotype was observed a few times. The rearrangement uses TRBV29-1 and TRBJ1-1; D is possibly TRBD1 (6 bases). The length of the CDR3 is 14 residues. Trimming stripped 7 bases from V and 1 base from J, with 16 bases between. Germline V gene sequence: CDR1 SQVTM, CDR2 ANQGSEA. DNA for the CDR3: TGCAGCGGACTCAGGGGCGTGGGGAACACTGAAGCTTTCTTT. As protein: CSGLRGVGNTEAFF.

The chain links TRBV7-2 to TRBJ2-2, with 11 bases that match TRBD2. V shed 5 bases, J shed 3 bases, and the junction held 2 bases outside the gene matches. CDR1 SGHTA and CDR2 FQGNSA come from the germline V gene. This CDR3 has 15 amino acids. CDR3 nucleotides: TGTGCCAGCAGCGTACTAGCGGGGGACACCGGGGAGCTGTTTTTT. Amino acid sequence: CASSVLAGDTGELFF.

The sample holds many counts of this clonotype. An end of the junction does not agree with germline; a read error may underlie this. V and J are TRBV5-1 and TRBJ1-5, with TRBD1 matching 9 bases. Germline CDR1 and CDR2: SGHRS and YFSETQ. The CDR3 runs 15 residues. The CDR3 DNA sequence: TGTGCCAGCAGCTTGGGACAGGGTGACAATCAGCCCCAGCATTTT. The encoded protein is CASSLGQGDNQPQHF.

This clonotype was seen a few times. J is TRBJ1-1 and V is TRBV7-2; weak D call: TRBD1 (5 bases). Trimming took off 2 bases at V and 1 base at J, with 11 bases between the two ends. The CDR3 extends over 15 amino acids. Germline-derived CDR1 and CDR2 are SGHTA and FQGNSA. CDR3 in DNA: TGTGCCAGCAGCTTATGGGACGGATCGAACACTGAAGCTTTCTTT. Residues: CASSLWDGSNTEAFF.

Ten or more counts support this clonotype. This rearrangement joins TRBV6-9 to TRBJ1-1; D is uncertain. The CDR3 spans 16 residues. The V gene lost 3 bases and the J gene lost 3 bases, with 17 bases spanning the gap. The germline V gene has CDR1 MNHGY and CDR2 SVAAGI. CDR3 sequence (DNA): TGTGCCAGCAGTTACCCTCCCGGTCGGGGAGACACTGAAGCTTTCTTT. This codes for CASSYPPGRGDTEAFF.

The rearrangement links TRBV24-1 to TRBJ1-1; 10 bases are a match to TRBD1. V gave up 4 bases and J gave up 5 bases; unmatched junction bases: 9. The CDR3 is 16 amino acids. Germline V gene lookup returns CDR1 KGHDR and CDR2 SFDVKD. The chain's CDR3 is CATSDQNDRGQTEAFF. The CDR3 bases are TGTGCCACCAGTGACCAAAATGACAGGGGGCAGACTGAAGCTTTCTTT.

The chain recombines TRBV25-1 with TRBJ2-3; the match to TRBD2 covers 8 bases. V gave up 2 bases and J gave up 2 bases; unmatched junction bases: 3. CDR3 size: 15 residues. Looked up from germline, CDR1 is MGHDK and CDR2 is SYGVNS. Written as DNA, the CDR3 is TGTGCCAGCAGTGAAGGCGGGGGGAACACAGATACGCAGTATTTT. Amino acid sequence: CASSEGGGNTDTQYF.